This TCR beta chain was profiled in a study of regulatory T cells in long-lasting Graves disease. A note on this clonotype: Since a far larger clone is one base different, this is likely a read error.

HTBI primers from iRepertoire and Arm-PCR of CDR3 regions yielded the TCR beta libraries. Via MiXCR, TCRdb re-called the multiplex PCR reads, giving one row per CDR3 protein. The table has approximately 460,000 distinct CDR3 sequences, roughly 15% seen once. The V gene's germline CDR1 is SEHNR and CDR2 FQNEAQ (reference sequence). The length of the CDR3 is 14 residues. Time point given: newly diagnosed GD, antithyroid drugs for less than 3 months. Following extraction of RNA from PBMCs, that RNA was used to make the TCR library. It was by American Thyroid Association guidelines that Graves' disease was diagnosed. These data were also reused for a study on T cells in Graves' hyperthyroidism and ophthalmopathy. That publication notes: Diagnosis rested on symptoms, serum thyroxine and TRAb, thyroid ultrasound, and orbital computed tomography. RT-PCR in the first round (using the HTBI primer set) targeted the TCR CDR3.

The receptor comes from a woman aged 25 to 39 with Graves disease. The rearrangement links TRBV7-9 to TRBJ2-1; 9 positions agree with TRBD2. Material: peripheral blood mononuclear cells (PBMCs), obtained at new diagnosis, from a patient treated with antithyroid drugs. The CDR3, as DNA: TGTGCCTGCAGCTCGGGACTAGCAAACAATGAGCAGTTCTTC. Translating gives CACSSGLANNEQFF.